The rows below give T cell receptor beta chains drawn from one sample of a study of cytomegalovirus exposure and HLA in healthy donors. Only in-frame clones appear in the TCRdb table, and some are missing; sequencing was by immunoSEQ multiplex PCR. In the table there are 200,000 to 250,000 clones, 85% of which are singletons. The sequencing sample was made of PBMCs. These receptors all come from a human donor in good health. Each CDR3 is given with its conserved first and last residue.

>TRBJ2-1|TRBV4-3
CASSQDDSGRSYNEQFF
>TRBJ2-7|TRBV13
CASSLGQSSYEQYF
>TRBJ2-7|TRBV18
CASSQNRGSSEQYF
>TRBJ2-3|TRBV18
CASSPRVGQVTDTQYF
>TRBJ1-1|TRBV5-1
CASMSGMNTEAFF
>TRBJ2-7|TRBV12-1
CASSFVIRKVLEQYF
>TRBJ2-2|TRBV6-1
CASTTWASPTGELFF
>TRBJ2-5|TRBV18
CASSLGTGGEETQYF
>TRBJ2-1|TRBV7-9
CASSAWTRNINEQFF
>TRBJ1-4|TRBV6-5
CASSHRQGGEKLFF
>TRBJ2-7|TRBV10-3
CAISRTSGRWEQYF
>TRBJ1-1|TRBV6-5
CASSYYRTGRNTEAFF
>TRBJ2-1|TRBV5-1
CASSFKSVWGGMGNEQFF
>TRBJ2-1|TRBV5-1
CASSSRASGRFMNNEQFF
>TRBJ1-4|TRBV4-3
CASSPGGGHNEKLFF
>TRBJ1-5|TRBV18
CASSPGSGDQPQHF
>TRBJ2-6|TRBV4-1
CASSQGQRAGLANVLTF
>TRBJ1-1|TRBV28
CASRTGGRVNTEAFF
>TRBJ2-2|TRBV28
CASIAPLGQGSPGELFF
>TRBJ2-2|TRBV11-2
CASSYGTSGALAGELFF
>TRBJ2-2|TRBV10-3
CAITPGQGSTGELFF
>TRBJ2-7|TRBV21-1
CASSEGTGENFLGPDEQYF
>TRBJ2-2|TRBV2
CASCGQGAGGGELFF
>TRBJ2-3|TRBV28
CASRHRSTDTQYF
>TRBJ1-1|TRBV19
CASSELGFPGGAFF
>TRBJ1-1|TRBV2
CASSEFVGLNTEAFF
>TRBJ1-4|TRBV6-6
CASSYGENEKLFF
>TRBJ2-7|TRBV28
CASSFEGDNEQYF
>TRBJ2-5|TRBV9
CASSVATSGWETQYF
>TRBJ2-1|TRBV27
CASGRGGRASDNEQFF
>TRBJ1-2|TRBV19
CASSAGWNYGYTF
>TRBJ2-5|TRBV5-1
CASSLGQGQETQYF
>TRBJ2-1|TRBV20-1
CSARPAGGLFF
>TRBJ2-3|TRBV7-8
CASSLVSSGRLGEDTQYF
>TRBJ2-7|TRBV6-5
CASSYSSSLAGTEQYF